This T cell receptor beta chain is drawn from a study of blood T cell repertoires in COVID-19. Study-level background: The United States, Italy and Spain were the sources of the acute and convalescent COVID-19 samples.

Repertoires were generated with immunoSEQ multiplex PCR, while TCRdb's copy carries only in-frame clones and drops some. The table includes roughly 320,000 clones, 85% to 90% detected once. This clone was seen only once. Germline V CDR1 and CDR2: LGHNA, YSLEER. CDR3 size: 12 residues. V was trimmed by 1 base and J by 7 bases, leaving 7 bases between them. Sequencing was done on a sample of peripheral blood. The clonotype originates from a woman aged 45-65 years with COVID-19, enrolled during active disease. The chain links TRBV4-3 to TRBJ1-2, with unresolved D. In DNA form, the CDR3 reads TGCGCCAGCAGCCAAGGTGAGGGTGGCTACACCTTC. It yields the protein CASSQGEGGYTF.